This T cell receptor (beta chain) was sequenced in a study of cytomegalovirus exposure and HLA in healthy donors. Use of 60 Vbeta and 13 Jbeta primers characterized the PCR. Assay used: immunoSEQ multiplex PCR; TCRdb lists only in-frame clones, some missing. Of 110,000 or so clones detected, 60% to 80% appear once; the ten largest clones hold about 16%. This clone was recorded a few times. V was trimmed by 2 bases and J by 8 bases, leaving 19 bases between them. The CDR3 spans 16 residues. Germline CDR1 is MRHNA and CDR2 is SNTAGT. The sample taken for sequencing was PBMCs. The V and J genes are TRBV6-4 and TRBJ2-1, with a weak D call TRBD2 (6 bases). The TCR sequence derives from a man between 50 and 59 years old in good health and CMV-seropositive. The CDR3, as DNA: TGTGCCAGCAGTGACCAACCGGGACTCCCTAGACATGAGCAGTTCTTC. Encoded protein: CASSDQPGLPRHEQFF.